This TCR beta chain was recovered during a study of human thymus T cells. Thymic tissue was derived from resections collected during corrective heart surgery. Samples came from healthy Finnish infants during open corrective cardiac surgery. The study, taken as a whole, reports: Usage of V and J genes appeared biased in thymic and blood repertoires. Related research has reported that thymic repertoires overlap highly among unrelated individuals.

Clones were read by immunoSEQ multiplex PCR, and TCRdb kept only the in-frame ones, dropping some. The data hold around 120,000 clones, with around 94% observed a single time. About this clone itself: Its matching antigen is unknown.

Trimming at V came to 7 bases and at J to 7 bases, leaving 7 bases not matched to a gene. In germline, CDR1 is MNHNY, CDR2 SVGAGI (reference sequence). The CDR3 has 13 residues. The V and J genes are TRBV6-6 and TRBJ1-2; 9 nucleotides agree with TRBD1. Sequenced material: thymus tissue. The source of this sequence is a boy less than two years old with a congenital heart defect but otherwise immunologically healthy. The CDR3 spells CASKWDREAGYTF. As DNA, the CDR3 is TGTGCCAGCAAATGGGACAGGGAGGCTGGCTACACCTTC.